Shown below are 2 T cell receptor beta chains from a single sample sequenced in a study of T-cell reconstitution after alpha-beta-depleted transplantation in children. Researchers prepared the TCRbeta library using unique molecular identifiers, the study reports. MiXCR was run by TCRdb on the PCR reads, yielding one entry per CDR3 protein. The data contain approximately 99,000 distinct CDR3 sequences, approximately 6.4% of them seen just once; the ten biggest clones take up around 23%. The sample consisted of PBMCs, mostly from graft donor cells, taken 360 days after TCRalphabeta/CD19-depleted stem cell transplant. These receptors originate from a male patient between 2 and 10 years old who had a stem cell transplant for acute lymphoblastic leukemia, so the T cells may come from the graft donor.

This clonotype was seen only a few times. The chain is built from TRBV4-1 and TRBJ2-3; 8 nucleotides align to TRBD2. Germline lookup yields CDR1 MGHRA and CDR2 YSYEKL. V trimming: 0 bases; J trimming: 9 bases; junction bases outside the gene matches: 14. This CDR3 comprises 17 residues. The CDR3 bases are TGCGCCAGCAGCCAAGAGGCCCTAGCGGGTAGCACTAGGACGCAGTATTTT. Protein sequence: CASSQEALAGSTRTQYF.

About this clonotype itself: Mismatch with germline at one junction end may stem from a read error. The genes are TRBV27 and TRBJ2-7; D gene uncertain. There are 14 residues in the CDR3. Per germline, CDR1 MNHEY and CDR2 SMNVEV (reference sequence). CDR3 in DNA: TGTGCCAACAGTCTCACTCCCCCGGCCTACGAGCAGTACTTC. Residues: CANSLTPPAYEQYF.